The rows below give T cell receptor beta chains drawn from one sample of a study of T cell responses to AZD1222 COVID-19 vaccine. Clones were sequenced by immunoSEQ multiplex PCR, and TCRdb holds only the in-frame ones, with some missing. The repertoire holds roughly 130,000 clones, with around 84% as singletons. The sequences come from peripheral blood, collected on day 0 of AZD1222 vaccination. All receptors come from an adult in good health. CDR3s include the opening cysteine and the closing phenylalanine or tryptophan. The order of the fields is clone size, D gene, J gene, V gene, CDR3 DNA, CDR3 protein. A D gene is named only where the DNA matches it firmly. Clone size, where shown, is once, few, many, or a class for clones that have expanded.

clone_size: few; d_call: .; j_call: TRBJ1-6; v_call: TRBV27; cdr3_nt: TGTGCCAGCAGTTTGTTCTCCTATAATTCACCCCTCCACTTT; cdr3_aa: CASSLFSYNSPLHF
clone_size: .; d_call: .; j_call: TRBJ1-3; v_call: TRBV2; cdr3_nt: TGTGCCAGCAGTGTCGTTCTAAAGCTAAACACCATATATTTT; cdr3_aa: CASSVVLKLNTIYF
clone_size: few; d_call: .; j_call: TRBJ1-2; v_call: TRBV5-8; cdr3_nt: TGTGCCAGCAGCTCCTACCTAGGGGGGCACTATGGCTACACCTTC; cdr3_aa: CASSSYLGGHYGYTF
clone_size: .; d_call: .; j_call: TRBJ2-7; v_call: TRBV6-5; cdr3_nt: TGTGCCAGCAGTTACTCGCCTAGCTTACGCTACGAGCAGTACTTC; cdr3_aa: CASSYSPSLRYEQYF
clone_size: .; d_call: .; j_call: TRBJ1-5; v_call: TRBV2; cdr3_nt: TGTGCCAGCAAAGGGGAGGGGGGTCAGCCCCAGCATTTT; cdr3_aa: CASKGEGGQPQHF
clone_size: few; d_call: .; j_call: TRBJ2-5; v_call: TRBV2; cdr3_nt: TGTGCCAGCAGACAGGGCCAAGAGACCCAGTACTTC; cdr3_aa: CASRQGQETQYF
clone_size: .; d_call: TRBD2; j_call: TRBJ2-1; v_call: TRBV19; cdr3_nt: TGTGCCAGTAGCCGACTAGCGACCTACAATGAGCAGTTCTTC; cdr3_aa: CASSRLATYNEQFF
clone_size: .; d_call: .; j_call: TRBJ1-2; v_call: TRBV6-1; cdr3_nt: TGTGCCAGCAGTGATTGGGCAGGGATCTATGGCTACACCTTC; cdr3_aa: CASSDWAGIYGYTF
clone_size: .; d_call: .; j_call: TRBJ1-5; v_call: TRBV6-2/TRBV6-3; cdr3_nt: TGTGCCAGCAGTTACGAAGCGGATAGCAATCAGCCCCAGCATTTT; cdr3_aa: CASSYEADSNQPQHF
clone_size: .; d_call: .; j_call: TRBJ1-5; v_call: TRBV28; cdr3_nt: TGTGCCAGCAGTTTACGAACGGTGAGCAATCAGCCCCAGCATTTT; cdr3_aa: CASSLRTVSNQPQHF
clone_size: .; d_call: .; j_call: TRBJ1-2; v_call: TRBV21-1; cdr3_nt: TGTGCCAGCAGCAAAGAACGAGACAGGGAGGGTAGTAGCTATGGCTACACCTTC; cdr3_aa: CASSKERDREGSSYGYTF
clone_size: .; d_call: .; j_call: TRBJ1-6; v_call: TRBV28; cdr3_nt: TGTGCCAGCAGTTTCGAATGGCAAAATTCACCCCTCCACTTT; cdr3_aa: CASSFEWQNSPLHF
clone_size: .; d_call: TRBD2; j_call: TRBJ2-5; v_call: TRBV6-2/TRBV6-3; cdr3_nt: TGTGCCAGCAGTTACGGGACTAGCCAAGAGACCCAGTACTTC; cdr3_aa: CASSYGTSQETQYF
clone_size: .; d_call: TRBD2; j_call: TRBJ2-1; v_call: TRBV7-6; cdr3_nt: TGTGCCAGCAGCTTCGGACTAGCGTCTAGCTCCTACAATGAGCAGTTCTTC; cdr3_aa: CASSFGLASSSYNEQFF
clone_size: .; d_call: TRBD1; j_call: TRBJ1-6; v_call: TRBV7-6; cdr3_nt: TGTGCCAGCAGCTTGAACCGGGACAGAAGATATTCACCCCTCCACTTT; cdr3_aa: CASSLNRDRRYSPLHF
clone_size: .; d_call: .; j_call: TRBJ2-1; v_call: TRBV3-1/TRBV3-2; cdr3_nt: TGTGCCAGCAGCCAAGGGGGGGAGCAGTTCTTC; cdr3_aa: CASSQGGEQFF
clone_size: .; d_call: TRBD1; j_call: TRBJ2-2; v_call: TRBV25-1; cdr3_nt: TGTGCCAGCAGCGGGACAGGGGACACCGGGGAGCTGTTTTTT; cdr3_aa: CASSGTGDTGELFF
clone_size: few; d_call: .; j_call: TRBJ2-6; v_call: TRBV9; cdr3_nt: TGTGCCAGCAGCGTAGGTGGAGCTGGGGCCAACGTCCTGACTTTC; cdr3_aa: CASSVGGAGANVLTF
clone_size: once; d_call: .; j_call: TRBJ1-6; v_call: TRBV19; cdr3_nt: TGTGCCAGTAGTGTTACAGGGAGAAATTCACCCCTCCACTTT; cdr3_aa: CASSVTGRNSPLHF
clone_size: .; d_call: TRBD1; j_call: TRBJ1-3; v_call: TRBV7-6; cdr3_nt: TGTGCCAGCAGCTCTCTGCCGGGACAGGGTAATTCCATATATTTT; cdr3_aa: CASSSLPGQGNSIYF
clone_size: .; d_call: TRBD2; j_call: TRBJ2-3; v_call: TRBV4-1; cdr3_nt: TGCGCCAGCAGCCAACGGAGCGGGGATGATACGCAGTATTTT; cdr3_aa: CASSQRSGDDTQYF
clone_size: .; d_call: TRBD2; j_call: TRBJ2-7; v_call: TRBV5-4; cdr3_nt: TGTGCCAGCAGCCTAGCGGGGTCCTACGAGCAGTACTTC; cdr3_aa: CASSLAGSYEQYF
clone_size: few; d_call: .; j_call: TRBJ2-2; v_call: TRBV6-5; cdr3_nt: TGTGCCAGCAGCTTCACCGTAGGCGGGGAGCTGTTTTTT; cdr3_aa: CASSFTVGGELFF
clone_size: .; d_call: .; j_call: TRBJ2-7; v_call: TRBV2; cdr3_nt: TGTGCCAGCAGAGCAGGATTACATCACTACGAGCAGTACTTC; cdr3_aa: CASRAGLHHYEQYF
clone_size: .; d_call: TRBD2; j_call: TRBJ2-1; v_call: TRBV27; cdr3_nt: TGTGCCAGCAGTAGACTAGCGGGAGTCGATGAGCAGTTCTTC; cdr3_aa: CASSRLAGVDEQFF
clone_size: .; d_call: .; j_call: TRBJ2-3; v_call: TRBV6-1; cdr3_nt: TGTGCCAGCAGTGACAGGGCACGCACAGATACGCAGTATTTT; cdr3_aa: CASSDRARTDTQYF
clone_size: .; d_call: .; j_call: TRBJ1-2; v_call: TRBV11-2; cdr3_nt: TGTGCCAGCAGCTTAGATCGGTTGGGGGCAAACTATGGCTACACCTTC; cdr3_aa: CASSLDRLGANYGYTF
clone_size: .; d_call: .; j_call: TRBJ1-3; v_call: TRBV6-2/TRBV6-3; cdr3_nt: TGTGCCAGCAGTCCCGGGAAGAACTCTGGAAACACCATATATTTT; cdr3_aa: CASSPGKNSGNTIYF
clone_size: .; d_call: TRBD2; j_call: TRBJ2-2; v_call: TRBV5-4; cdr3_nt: TGTGCCAGCAGCGGGGGACTAGCGGGGACCGGGGAGCTGTTTTTT; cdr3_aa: CASSGGLAGTGELFF
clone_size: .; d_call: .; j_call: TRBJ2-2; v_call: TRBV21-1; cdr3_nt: TGTGCCAGCAGCAAAGCTAGTAGCGGGAATATTGGCGGGGAGCTGTTTTTT; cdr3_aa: CASSKASSGNIGGELFF
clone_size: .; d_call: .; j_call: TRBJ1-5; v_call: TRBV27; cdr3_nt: TGTGCCAGCAGTTTGAGGGGCCAGCCCCAGCATTTT; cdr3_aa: CASSLRGQPQHF
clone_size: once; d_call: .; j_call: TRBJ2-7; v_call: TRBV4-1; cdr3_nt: TGCGCCAGCAGCCAAGATTTAGGACCCGTCTACGAGCAGTACTTC; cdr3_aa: CASSQDLGPVYEQYF
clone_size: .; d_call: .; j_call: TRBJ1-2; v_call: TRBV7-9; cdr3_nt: TGTGCCAGCAGCTTAGGGATGGGGGCTGGTAGAACTTATGGCTACACCTTC; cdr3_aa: CASSLGMGAGRTYGYTF
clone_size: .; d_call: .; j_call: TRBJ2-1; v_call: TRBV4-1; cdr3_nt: TGCGCCAGCAGCCAAGATCAAAGCCGAAGCTCCTACAATGAGCAGTTCTTC; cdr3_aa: CASSQDQSRSSYNEQFF
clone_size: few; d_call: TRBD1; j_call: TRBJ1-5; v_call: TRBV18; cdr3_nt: TGTGCCAGCTCACCCATACAGGGGGCAGGACAGCCCCAGCATTTT; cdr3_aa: CASSPIQGAGQPQHF
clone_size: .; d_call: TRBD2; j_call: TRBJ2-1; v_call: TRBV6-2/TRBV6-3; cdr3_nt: TGTGCCAGCAGCCGTAGCGGGAGCTCCTACAATGAGCAGTTCTTC; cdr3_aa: CASSRSGSSYNEQFF
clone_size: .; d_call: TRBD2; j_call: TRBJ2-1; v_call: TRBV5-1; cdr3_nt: TGCGCCAGCAGCTTCAGCGGGACTTACAATGAGCAGTTCTTC; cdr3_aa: CASSFSGTYNEQFF
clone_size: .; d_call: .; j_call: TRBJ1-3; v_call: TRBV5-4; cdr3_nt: TGTGCCAGCAGTCCTGATAGTGGGGGAGAGACTGGAAACACCATATATTTT; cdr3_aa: CASSPDSGGETGNTIYF
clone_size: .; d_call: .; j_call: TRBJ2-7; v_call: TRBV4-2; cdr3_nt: TGTGCCAGCAGCCCAGCTAGCGAGCTCAAGGCCTACGAGCAGTACTTC; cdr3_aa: CASSPASELKAYEQYF
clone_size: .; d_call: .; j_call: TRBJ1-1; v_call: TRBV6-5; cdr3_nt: TGTGCCAGCAGTTACCCCCCACAGATGGGGGTGACTGAAGCTTTCTTT; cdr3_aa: CASSYPPQMGVTEAFF
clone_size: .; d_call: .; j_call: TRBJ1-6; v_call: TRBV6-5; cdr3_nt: TGTGCCAGCAGTTACTCGACCGGACGTCATAATTCACCCCTCCACTTT; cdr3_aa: CASSYSTGRHNSPLHF
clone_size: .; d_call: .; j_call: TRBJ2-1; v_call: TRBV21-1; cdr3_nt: TGTGCCAGCAGCAAACAGTCCGGTAAGGTTCAGAGGTACGATGAGCAGTTCTTC; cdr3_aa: CASSKQSGKVQRYDEQFF
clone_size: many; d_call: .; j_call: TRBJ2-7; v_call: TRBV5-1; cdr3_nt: TGCGCCAGCAGCTTGAATTCCCGCTCCTACGAGCAGTACTTC; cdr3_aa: CASSLNSRSYEQYF
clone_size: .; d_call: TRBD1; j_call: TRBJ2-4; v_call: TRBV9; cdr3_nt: TGTGCCAGCAGCGTAGAGGGACAGGGGGCCAAAAACATTCAGTACTTC; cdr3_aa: CASSVEGQGAKNIQYF
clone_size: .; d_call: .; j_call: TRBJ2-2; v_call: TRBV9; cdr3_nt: TGTGCCAGCAGCGTAAAGGGTACTCGGGGGGAGCTGTTTTTT; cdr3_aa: CASSVKGTRGELFF
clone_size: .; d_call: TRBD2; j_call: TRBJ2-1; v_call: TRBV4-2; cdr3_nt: TGTGCCAGCAGCCATTTCTCCAGTTCTGGAGCGGGGAATGAGCAGTTCTTC; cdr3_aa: CASSHFSSSGAGNEQFF
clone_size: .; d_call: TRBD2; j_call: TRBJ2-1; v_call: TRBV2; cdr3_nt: TGTGCCAGCAGTGAAGCGCTTCACGGGGGGTTTTTCTTC; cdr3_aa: CASSEALHGGFFF
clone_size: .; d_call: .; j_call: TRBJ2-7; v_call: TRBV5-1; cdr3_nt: TGCGCCAGCAGCTTGGGTGAGGGCCAGTACGAGCAGTACTTC; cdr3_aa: CASSLGEGQYEQYF
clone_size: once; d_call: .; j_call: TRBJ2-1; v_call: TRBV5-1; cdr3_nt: TGCGCCAGCAGAGAGGACTCAAGCTCCTACAATGAGCAGTTCTTC; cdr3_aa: CASREDSSSYNEQFF
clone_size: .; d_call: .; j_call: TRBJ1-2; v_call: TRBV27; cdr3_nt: TGTGCCAGCAGTGTAGGGGGTACTACTGGCTACACCTTC; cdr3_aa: CASSVGGTTGYTF
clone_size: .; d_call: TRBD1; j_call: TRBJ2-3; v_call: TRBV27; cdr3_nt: TGTGCCAGCACCACGGTAGGGACAGGGACTCGGCAGTATTTT; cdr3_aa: CASTTVGTGTRQYF
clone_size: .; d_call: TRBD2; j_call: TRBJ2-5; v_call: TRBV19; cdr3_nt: TGTGCCTCGGCGGGACTAGCGGAAGAGACCCAGTACTTC; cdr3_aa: CASAGLAEETQYF
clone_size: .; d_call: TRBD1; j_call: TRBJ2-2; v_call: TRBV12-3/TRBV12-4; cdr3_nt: TGTGCCAGCAGGGGGACAGCAACCGGGGAGCTGTTTTTT; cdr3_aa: CASRGTATGELFF
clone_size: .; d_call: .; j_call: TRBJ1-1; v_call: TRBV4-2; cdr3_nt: TGTGCCAGCAGCCAAGTGAACGGGGCTGCGGGGACTGAAGCTTTCTTT; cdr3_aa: CASSQVNGAAGTEAFF
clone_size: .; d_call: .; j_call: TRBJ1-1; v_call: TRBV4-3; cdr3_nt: TGCGCCAGCACCCAGGGGACTGAAGCTTTCTTT; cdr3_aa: CASTQGTEAFF
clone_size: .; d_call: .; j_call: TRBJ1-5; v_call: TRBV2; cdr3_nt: TGTGCCAGCAGTGAACAAGGGGGCAATCAGCCCCAGCATTTT; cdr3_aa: CASSEQGGNQPQHF
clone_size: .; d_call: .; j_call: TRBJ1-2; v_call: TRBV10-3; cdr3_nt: TGTGCCATCAGTGATGGTGTTGACAGGTCTGGCTACACCTTC; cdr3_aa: CAISDGVDRSGYTF
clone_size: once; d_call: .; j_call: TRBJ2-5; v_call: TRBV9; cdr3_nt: TGTGCCAGCAGCCCTGGACAGGCGGGAGGAGAGACCCAGTACTTC; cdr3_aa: CASSPGQAGGETQYF
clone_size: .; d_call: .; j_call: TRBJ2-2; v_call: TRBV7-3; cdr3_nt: TGTGCCAGCAGCCCATCCTTACAGGGATTGAGCGGGGAGCTGTTTTTT; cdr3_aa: CASSPSLQGLSGELFF
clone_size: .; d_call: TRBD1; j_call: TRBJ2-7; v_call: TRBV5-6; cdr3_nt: TGTGCCAGCAGCTTGGACAGGGGCTACGAGCAGTACTTC; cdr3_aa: CASSLDRGYEQYF